This T cell receptor beta chain derives from a study of early T cells in non-severe SARS-CoV-2 infection. Background on the study: From unsorted whole blood, bulk RNA was sequenced, and the chains remained unpaired.

Germline CDR1 and CDR2: DFQATT and SNEGSKA (reference sequence). This CDR3 comprises 13 residues. The germline V and J ends were trimmed by 0 bases and 5 bases, with 10 bases remaining between them. This clonotype was seen at least ten times. TCRdb recomputed calls from the 5' RACE reads with MiXCR, one row per CDR3 protein. The sample lists under 80,000 distinct CDR3 sequences; 13% were seen once. Sequencing input: whole blood. The chain joins TRBV20-1 to TRBJ1-1, with a tentative D call TRBD1 (6 bases). The clonotype originates from an adult who was a healthcare worker with PCR-confirmed SARS-CoV-2 infection or an uninfected control (not recorded which). The CDR3 reads CSARDRGETEAFF. CDR3 nucleotides: TGCAGTGCTAGAGACAGGGGAGAGACTGAAGCTTTCTTT.